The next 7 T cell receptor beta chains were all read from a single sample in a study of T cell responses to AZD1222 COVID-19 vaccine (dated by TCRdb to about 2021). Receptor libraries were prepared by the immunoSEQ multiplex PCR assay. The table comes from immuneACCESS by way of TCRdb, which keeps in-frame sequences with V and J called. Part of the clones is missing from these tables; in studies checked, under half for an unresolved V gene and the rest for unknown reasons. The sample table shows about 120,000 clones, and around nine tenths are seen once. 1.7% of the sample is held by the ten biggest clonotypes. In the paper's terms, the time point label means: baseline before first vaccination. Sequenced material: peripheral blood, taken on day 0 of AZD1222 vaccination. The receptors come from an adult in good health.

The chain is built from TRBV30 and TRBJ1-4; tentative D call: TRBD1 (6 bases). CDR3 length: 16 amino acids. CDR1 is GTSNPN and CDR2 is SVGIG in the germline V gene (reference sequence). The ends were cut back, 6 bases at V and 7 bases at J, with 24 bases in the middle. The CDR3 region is CACRRQDSGFGEKLFF. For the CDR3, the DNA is TGTGCCTGCCGTCGACAGGACTCGGGCTTCGGTGAAAAACTGTTTTTT. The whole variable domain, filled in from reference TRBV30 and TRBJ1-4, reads SQTIHQWPATLVQPVGSPLSLECTVEGTSNPNLYWYRQAAGRGLQLLFYSVGIGQISSEVPQNLSASRPQDRQFILSSKKLLLSDSGFYLCACRRQDSGFGEKLFFGSGTQLSVL.

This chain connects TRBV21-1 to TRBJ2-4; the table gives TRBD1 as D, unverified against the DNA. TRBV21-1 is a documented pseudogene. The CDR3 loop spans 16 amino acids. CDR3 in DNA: TGTGCCAGCAGCCGCGTACTTAGACAGGGTGGAAACATTCAGTACTTC. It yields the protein CASSRVLRQGGNIQYF.

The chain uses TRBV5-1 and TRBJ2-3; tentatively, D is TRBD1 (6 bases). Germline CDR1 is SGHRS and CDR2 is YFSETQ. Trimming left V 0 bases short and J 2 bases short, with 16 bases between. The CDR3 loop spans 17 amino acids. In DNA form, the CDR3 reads TGCGCCAGCAGCTTGGTTCGCAGGGGAATACTCACAGATACGCAGTATTTT. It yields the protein CASSLVRRGILTDTQYF.

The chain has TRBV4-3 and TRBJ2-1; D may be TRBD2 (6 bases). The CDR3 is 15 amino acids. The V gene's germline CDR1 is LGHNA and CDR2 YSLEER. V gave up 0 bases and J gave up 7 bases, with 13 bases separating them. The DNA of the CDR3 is TGCGCCAGCAGCCAAGAGGAGGGGTCGGGGAATGAGCAGTTCTTC. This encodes CASSQEEGSGNEQFF.

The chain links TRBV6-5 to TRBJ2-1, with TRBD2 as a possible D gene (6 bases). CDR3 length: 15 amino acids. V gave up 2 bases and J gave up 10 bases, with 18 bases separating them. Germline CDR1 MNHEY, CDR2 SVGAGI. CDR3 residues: CASSYPLASREEQFF. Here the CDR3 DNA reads TGTGCCAGCAGTTACCCACTAGCTTCCAGAGAGGAGCAGTTCTTC.

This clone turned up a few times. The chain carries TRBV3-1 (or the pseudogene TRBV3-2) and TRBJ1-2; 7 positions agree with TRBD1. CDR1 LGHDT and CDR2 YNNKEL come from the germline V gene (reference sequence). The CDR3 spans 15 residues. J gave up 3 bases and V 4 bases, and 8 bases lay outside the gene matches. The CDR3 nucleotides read TGTGCCAGCAGCCGAGCACTACAGGGGTACTATGGCTACACCTTC. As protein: CASSRALQGYYGYTF.

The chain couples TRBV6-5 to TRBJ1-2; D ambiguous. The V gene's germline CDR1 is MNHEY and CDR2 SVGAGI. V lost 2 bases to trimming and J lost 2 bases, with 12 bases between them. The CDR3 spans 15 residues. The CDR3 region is CASSYGVEENYGYTF. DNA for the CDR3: TGTGCCAGCAGTTACGGGGTGGAGGAGAACTATGGCTACACCTTC.